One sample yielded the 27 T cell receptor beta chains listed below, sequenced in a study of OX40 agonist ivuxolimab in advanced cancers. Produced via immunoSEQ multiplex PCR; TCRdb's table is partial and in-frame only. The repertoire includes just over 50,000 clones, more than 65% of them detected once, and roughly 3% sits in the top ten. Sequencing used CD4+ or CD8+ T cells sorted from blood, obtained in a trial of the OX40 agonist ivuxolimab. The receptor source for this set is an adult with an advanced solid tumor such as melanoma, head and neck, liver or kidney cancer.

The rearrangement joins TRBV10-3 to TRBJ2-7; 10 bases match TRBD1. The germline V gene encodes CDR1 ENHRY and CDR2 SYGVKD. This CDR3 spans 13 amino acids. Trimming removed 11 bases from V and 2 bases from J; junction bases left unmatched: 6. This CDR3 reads CAAAGTGAYEQYF. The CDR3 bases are TGTGCCGCTGCCGGGACAGGGGCCTACGAGCAGTACTTC.

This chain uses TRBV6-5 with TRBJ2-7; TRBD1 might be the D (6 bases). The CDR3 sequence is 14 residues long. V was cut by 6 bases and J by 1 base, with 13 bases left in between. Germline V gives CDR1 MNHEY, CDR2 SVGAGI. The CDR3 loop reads CASSANTGSYEQYF. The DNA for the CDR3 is TGTGCCAGCAGCGCAAACACAGGGTCCTACGAGCAGTACTTC.

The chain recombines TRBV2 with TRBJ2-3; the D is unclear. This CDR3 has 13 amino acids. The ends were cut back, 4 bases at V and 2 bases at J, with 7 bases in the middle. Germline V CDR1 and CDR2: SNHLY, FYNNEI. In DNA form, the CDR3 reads TGTGCCAGCAGTGGGGCACCCACAGATACGCAGTATTTT. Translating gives CASSGAPTDTQYF.

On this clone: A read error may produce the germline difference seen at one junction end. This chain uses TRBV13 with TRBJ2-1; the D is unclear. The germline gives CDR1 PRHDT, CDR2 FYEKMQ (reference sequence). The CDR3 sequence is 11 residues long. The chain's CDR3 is CASSLTNSRIF. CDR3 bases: TGTGCCAGCAGCTTAACCAACTCTCGGATCTTC.

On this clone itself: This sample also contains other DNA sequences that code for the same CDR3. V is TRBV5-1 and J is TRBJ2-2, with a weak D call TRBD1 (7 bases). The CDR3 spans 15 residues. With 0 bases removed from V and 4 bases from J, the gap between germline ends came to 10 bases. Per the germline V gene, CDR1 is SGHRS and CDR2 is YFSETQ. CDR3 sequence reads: CASSLVQGGTGELFF. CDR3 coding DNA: TGCGCCAGCAGCTTGGTTCAGGGGGGCACCGGGGAGCTGTTTTTT.

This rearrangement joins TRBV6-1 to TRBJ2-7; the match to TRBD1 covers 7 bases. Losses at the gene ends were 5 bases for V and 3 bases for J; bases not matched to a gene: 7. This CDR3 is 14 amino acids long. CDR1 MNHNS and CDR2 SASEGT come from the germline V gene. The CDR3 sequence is CASSSGQTFYEQYF. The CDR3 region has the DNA TGTGCCAGCAGTTCGGGACAGACCTTCTACGAGCAGTACTTC.

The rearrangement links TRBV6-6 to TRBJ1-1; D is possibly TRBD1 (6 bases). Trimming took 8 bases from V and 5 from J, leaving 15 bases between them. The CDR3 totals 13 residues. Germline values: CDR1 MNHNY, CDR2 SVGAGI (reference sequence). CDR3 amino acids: CASLGWRGTEAFF. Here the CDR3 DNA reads TGTGCCAGCCTCGGCTGGAGGGGGACTGAAGCTTTCTTT.

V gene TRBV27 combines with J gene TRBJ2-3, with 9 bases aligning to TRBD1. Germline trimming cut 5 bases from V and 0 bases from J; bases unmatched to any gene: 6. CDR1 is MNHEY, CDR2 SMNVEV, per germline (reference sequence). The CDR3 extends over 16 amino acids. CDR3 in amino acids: CASSLRQGGSTDTQYF. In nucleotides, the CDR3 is TGTGCCAGCAGTCTTCGACAGGGGGGTAGCACAGATACGCAGTATTTT.

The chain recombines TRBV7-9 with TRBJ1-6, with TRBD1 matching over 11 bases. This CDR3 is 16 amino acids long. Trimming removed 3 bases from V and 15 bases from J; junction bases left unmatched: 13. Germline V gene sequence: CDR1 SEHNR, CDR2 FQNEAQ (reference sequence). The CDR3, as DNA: TGTGCCAGCAGCTTGTCGGCGGGGACAGGGGGGATGAGCCTCCACTTT. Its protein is CASSLSAGTGGMSLHF.

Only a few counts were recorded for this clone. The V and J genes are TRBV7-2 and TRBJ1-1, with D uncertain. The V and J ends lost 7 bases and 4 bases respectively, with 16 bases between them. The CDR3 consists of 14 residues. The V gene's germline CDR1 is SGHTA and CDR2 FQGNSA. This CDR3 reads CASTPGWSGTEAFF. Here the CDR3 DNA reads TGTGCCAGCACCCCTGGCTGGTCGGGCACTGAAGCTTTCTTT.

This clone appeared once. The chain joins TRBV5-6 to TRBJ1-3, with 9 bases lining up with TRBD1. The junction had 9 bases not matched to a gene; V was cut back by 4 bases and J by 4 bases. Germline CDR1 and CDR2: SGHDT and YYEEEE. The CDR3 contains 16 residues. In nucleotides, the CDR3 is TGTGCCAGCAGCGAATACAGGGGGCGCCCAGGAAACACCATATATTTT. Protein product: CASSEYRGRPGNTIYF.

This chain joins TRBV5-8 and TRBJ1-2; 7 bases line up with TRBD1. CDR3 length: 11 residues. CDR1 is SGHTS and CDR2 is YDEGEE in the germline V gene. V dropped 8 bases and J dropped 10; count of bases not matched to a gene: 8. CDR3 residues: CASQGEVDYTF. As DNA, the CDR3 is TGTGCCAGTCAGGGGGAGGTCGACTACACCTTC.

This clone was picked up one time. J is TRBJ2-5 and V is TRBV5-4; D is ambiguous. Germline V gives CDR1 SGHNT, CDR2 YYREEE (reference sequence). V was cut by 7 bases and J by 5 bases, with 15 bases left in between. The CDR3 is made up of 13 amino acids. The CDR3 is CASAPKGWETQYF. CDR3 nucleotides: TGTGCCAGCGCACCTAAGGGTTGGGAGACCCAGTACTTC.

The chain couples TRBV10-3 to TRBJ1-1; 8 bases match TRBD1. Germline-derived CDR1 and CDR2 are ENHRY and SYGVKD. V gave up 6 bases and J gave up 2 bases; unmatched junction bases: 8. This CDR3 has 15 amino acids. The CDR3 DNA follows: TGTGCCATCAGGCCGTCCGGGACAGGCAACACTGAAGCTTTCTTT. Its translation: CAIRPSGTGNTEAFF.

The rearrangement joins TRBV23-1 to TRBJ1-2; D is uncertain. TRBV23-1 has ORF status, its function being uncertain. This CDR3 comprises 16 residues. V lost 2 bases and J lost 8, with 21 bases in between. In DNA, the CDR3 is TGCGCCAGCAGTCAAATCCCTCAAAGGGCCGCGGACGGCTACACCTTC. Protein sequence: CASSQIPQRAADGYTF.

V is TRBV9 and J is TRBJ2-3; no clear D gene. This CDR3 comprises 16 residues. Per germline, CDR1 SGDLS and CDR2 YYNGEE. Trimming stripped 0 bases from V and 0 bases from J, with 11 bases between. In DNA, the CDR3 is TGTGCCAGCAGCGTAGGTCGTAGCACTAGCACAGATACGCAGTATTTT. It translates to CASSVGRSTSTDTQYF.

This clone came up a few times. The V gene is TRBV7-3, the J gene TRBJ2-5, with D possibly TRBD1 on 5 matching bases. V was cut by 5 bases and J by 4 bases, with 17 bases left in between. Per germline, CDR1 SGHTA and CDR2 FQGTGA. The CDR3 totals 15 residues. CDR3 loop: CASSPSSRVGETQYF. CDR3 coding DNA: TGTGCCAGCAGCCCCTCGTCCAGGGTGGGAGAGACCCAGTACTTC.

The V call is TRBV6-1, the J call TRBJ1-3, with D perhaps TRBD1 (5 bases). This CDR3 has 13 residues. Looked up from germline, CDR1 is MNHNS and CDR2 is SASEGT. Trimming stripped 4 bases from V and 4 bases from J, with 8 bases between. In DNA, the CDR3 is TGTGCCAGCAGTGTGGGGCACGGAAACACCATATATTTT. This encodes CASSVGHGNTIYF.

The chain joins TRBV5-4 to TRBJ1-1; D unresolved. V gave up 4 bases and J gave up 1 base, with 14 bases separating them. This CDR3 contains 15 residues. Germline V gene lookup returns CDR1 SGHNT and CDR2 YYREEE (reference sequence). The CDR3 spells CASSLEMLRNTEAFF. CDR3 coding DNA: TGTGCCAGCAGCCTCGAAATGCTCAGGAACACTGAAGCTTTCTTT.

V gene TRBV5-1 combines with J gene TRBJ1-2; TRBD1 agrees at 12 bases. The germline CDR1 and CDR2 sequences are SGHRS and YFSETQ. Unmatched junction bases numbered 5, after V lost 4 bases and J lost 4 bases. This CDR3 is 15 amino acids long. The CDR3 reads CASSPGQGATYGYTF. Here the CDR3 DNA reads TGCGCCAGCAGCCCGGGACAGGGGGCGACCTATGGCTACACCTTC. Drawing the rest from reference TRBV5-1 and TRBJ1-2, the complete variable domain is KAGVTQTPRYLIKTRGQQVTLSCSPISGHRSVSWYQQTPGQGLQFLFEYFSETQRNKGNFPGRFSGRQFSNSRSEMNVSTLELGDSALYLCASSPGQGATYGYTFGSGTRLTVV.

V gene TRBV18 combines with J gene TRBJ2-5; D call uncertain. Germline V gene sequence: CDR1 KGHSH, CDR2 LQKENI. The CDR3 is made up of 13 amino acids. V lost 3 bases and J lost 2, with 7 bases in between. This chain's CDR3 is CASSPAGQETQYF. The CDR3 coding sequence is TGTGCCAGCTCACCGGCCGGGCAAGAGACCCAGTACTTC.

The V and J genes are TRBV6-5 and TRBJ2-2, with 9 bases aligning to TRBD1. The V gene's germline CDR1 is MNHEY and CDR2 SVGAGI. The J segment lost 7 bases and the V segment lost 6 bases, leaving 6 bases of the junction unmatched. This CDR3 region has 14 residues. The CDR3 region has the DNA TGTGCCAGCAGAGGGGACAGGGTAGGCGGGGAGCTGTTTTTT. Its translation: CASRGDRVGGELFF.

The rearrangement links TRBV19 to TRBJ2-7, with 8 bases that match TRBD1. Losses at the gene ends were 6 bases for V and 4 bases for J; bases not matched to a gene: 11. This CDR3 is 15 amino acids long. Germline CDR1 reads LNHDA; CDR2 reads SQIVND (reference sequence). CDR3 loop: CASSKPGGGHYEQYF. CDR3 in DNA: TGTGCCAGTAGCAAACCAGGGGGCGGACATTACGAGCAGTACTTC.

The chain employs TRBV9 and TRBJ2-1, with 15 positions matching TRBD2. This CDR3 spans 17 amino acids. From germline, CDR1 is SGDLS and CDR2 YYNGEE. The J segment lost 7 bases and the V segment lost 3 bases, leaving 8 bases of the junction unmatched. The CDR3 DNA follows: TGTGCCAGCAGCGCCCGGGGGGGGACTAGCGGGGGGAATGAGCAGTTCTTC. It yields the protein CASSARGGTSGGNEQFF.

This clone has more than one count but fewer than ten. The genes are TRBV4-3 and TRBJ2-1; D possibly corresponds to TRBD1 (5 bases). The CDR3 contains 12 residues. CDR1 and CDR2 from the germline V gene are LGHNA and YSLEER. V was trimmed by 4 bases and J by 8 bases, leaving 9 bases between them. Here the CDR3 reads CASSRIGDEQFF. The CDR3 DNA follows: TGCGCCAGCAGCCGAATAGGGGATGAGCAGTTCTTC.

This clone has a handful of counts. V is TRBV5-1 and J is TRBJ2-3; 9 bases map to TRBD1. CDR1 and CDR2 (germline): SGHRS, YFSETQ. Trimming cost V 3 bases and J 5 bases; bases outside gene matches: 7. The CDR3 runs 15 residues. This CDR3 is CASSSGQGSEDTQYF. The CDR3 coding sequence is TGCGCCAGCAGCTCGGGACAGGGATCAGAAGATACGCAGTATTTT.

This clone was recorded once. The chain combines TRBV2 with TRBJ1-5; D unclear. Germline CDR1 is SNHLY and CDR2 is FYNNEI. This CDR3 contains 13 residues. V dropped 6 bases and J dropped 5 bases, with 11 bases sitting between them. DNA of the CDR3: TGTGCCAGCAGGGCTACACGGGATCAGCCCCAGCATTTT. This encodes CASRATRDQPQHF.